This TCR beta chain was recovered during a study of CD8 T cells in Susac syndrome. A note on this clonotype: A read error may account for a junction end that differs from germline.

The RNA, about 0.45 to 1 ug, was put through reverse transcription using random hexamers. TCRdb reprocessed the immunoSEQ multiplex PCR reads via MiXCR and lists one record per CDR3 protein. The table lists approximately 300,000 distinct CDR3 sequences, about nine tenths of them singletons. CDR1 and CDR2 from the germline V gene are SNHLY and FYNNEI. The CDR3 is 16 amino acids. The rearrangement uses TRBV2 and TRBJ1-4, with D possibly being TRBD1 (6 bases). This receptor was identified in a human donor with multiple sclerosis. The specimen sequenced was CD8+ T cells from PBMCs. This chain's CDR3 is CASSEVGRGTNEKLFF. The CDR3 nucleotides are TGTGCCAGCAGTGAAGTCGGCAGGGGCACTAATGAGAAACTGTTTTTT.